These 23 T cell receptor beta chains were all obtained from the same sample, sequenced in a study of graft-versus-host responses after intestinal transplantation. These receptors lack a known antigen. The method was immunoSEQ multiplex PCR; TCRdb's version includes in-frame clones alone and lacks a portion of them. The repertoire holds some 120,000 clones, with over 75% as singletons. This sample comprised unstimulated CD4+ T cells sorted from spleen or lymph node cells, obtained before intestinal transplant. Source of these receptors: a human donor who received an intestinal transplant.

Here the CDR3 reads CASSRTSGGSGDTQYF. The DNA of the CDR3 is TGTGCCAGCAGCCGCACTAGCGGGGGGAGCGGAGATACGCAGTATTTT. This chain links TRBV5-4 with TRBJ2-3; 12 bases agree with TRBD2. This CDR3 is 16 amino acids long. CDR1 and CDR2 from the germline V gene are SGHNT and YYREEE (reference sequence). J was trimmed by 5 bases and V by 4 bases; bases with no gene match: 8.

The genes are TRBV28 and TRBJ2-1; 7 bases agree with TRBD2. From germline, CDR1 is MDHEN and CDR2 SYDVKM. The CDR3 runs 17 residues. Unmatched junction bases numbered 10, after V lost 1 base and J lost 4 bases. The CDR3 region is CASSLYGAGVAYNEQFF. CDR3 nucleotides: TGTGCCAGCAGTTTATACGGGGCGGGAGTGGCATACAATGAGCAGTTCTTC.

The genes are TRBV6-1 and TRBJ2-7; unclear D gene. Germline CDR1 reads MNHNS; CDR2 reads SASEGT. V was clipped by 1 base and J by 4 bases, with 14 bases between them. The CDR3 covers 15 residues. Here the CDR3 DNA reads TGTGCCAGCAGTGAAGGATACACGATGACTTACGAGCAGTACTTC. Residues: CASSEGYTMTYEQYF.

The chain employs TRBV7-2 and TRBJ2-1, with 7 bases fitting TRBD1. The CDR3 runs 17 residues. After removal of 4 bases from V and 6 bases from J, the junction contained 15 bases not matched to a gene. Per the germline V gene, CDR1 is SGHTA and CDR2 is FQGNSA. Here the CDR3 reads CASSSRTGLGGSNEQFF. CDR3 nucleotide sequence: TGTGCCAGCAGCTCCAGGACAGGTCTCGGTGGGTCCAATGAGCAGTTCTTC.

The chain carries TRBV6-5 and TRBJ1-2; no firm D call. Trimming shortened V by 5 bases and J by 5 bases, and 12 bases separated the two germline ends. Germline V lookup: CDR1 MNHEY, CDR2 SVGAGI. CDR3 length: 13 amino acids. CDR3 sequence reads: CASSPGPLYGYTF. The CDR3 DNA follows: TGTGCCAGCAGTCCTGGGCCCCTATATGGCTACACCTTC.

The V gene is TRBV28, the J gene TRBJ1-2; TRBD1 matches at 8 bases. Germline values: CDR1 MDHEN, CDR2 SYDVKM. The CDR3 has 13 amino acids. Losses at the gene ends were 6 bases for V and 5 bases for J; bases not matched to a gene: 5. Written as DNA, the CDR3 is TGTGCCAGCAGCCTGAGGACAGGGTATGGCTACACCTTC. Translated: CASSLRTGYGYTF.

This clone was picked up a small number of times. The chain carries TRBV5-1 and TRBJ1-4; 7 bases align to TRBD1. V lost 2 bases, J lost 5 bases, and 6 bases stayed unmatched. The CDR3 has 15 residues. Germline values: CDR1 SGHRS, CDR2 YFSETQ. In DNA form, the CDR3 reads TGCGCCAGCAGCTTAACAGGGGATGACAATGAAAAACTGTTTTTT. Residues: CASSLTGDDNEKLFF.

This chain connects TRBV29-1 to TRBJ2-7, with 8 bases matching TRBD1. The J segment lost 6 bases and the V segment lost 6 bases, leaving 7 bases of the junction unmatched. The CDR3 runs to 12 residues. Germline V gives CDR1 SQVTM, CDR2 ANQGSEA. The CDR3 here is CSVDRGPGEQYF. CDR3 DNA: TGCAGCGTCGACAGGGGCCCCGGCGAGCAGTACTTC.

DNA for the CDR3: TGTGCCAGCACGAACAACAGGGACGAGCAGTACTTC. Translated: CASTNNRDEQYF. The chain has TRBV7-9 and TRBJ2-7, with D possibly being TRBD1 (6 bases). V was clipped by 7 bases and J by 5 bases, with 12 bases between them. The CDR3 sequence is 12 residues long. Germline V gene data show CDR1 as SEHNR and CDR2 as FQNEAQ (reference sequence).

The DNA for the CDR3 is TGTGCCAGCAGTGAGCGGCCGGCCTACGAGCAGTACTTC. The encoded protein is CASSERPAYEQYF. The chain recombines TRBV6-1 with TRBJ2-7; D remains unclear. The V gene's germline CDR1 is MNHNS and CDR2 SASEGT. V was trimmed by 3 bases and J by 2 bases, leaving 8 bases between them. The CDR3 sequence is 13 residues long.

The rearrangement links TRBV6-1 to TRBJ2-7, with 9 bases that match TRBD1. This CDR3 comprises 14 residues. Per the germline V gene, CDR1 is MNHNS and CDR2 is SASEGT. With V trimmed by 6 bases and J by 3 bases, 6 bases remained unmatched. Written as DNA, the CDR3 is TGTGCCAGCAGAAGGGACAGGGAGGTCTACGAGCAGTACTTC. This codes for CASRRDREVYEQYF.

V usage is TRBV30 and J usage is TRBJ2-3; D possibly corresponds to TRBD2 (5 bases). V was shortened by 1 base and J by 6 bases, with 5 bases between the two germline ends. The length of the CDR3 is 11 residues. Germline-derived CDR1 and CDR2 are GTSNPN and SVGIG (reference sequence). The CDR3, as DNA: TGTGCCTGGAGTGGCGGGGATACGCAGTATTTT. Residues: CAWSGGDTQYF.

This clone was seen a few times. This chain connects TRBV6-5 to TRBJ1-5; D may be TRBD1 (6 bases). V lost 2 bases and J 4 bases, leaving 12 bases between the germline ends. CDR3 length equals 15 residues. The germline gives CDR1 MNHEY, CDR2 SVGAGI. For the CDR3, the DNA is TGTGCCAGCAGTTACCGGCAGGGGAGAAATCAGCCCCAGCATTTT. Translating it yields CASSYRQGRNQPQHF.

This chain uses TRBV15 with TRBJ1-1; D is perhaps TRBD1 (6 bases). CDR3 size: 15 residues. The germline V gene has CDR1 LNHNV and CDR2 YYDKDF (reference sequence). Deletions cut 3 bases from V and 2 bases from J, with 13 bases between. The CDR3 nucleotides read TGTGCCACCAGCAGTTGGGACACTACAAACACTGAAGCTTTCTTT. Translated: CATSSWDTTNTEAFF.

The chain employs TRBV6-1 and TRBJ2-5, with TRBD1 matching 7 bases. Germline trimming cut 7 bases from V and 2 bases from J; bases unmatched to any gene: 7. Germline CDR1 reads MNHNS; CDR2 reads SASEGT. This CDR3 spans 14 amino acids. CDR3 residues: CASTTGTVQETQYF. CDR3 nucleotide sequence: TGTGCCAGCACTACCGGGACAGTACAAGAGACCCAGTACTTC.

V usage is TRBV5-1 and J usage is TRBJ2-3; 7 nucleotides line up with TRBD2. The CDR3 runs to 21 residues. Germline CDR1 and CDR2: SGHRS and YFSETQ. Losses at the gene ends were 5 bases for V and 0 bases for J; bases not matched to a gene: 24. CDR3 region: CASRAYPGLPPFYTSTDTQYF. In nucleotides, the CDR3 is TGCGCCAGCAGGGCCTATCCGGGACTACCGCCGTTCTATACTAGCACAGATACGCAGTATTTT. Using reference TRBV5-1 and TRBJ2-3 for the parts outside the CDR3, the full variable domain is KAGVTQTPRYLIKTRGQQVTLSCSPISGHRSVSWYQQTPGQGLQFLFEYFSETQRNKGNFPGRFSGRQFSNSRSEMNVSTLELGDSALYLCASRAYPGLPPFYTSTDTQYFGPGTRLTVL.

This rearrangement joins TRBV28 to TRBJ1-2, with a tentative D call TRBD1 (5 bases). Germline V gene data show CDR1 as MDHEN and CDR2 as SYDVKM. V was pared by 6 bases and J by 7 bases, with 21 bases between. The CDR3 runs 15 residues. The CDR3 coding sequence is TGTGCCAGCAGGTATCCTGTGGGGGGTTCGATTGGCTACACCTTC. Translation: CASRYPVGGSIGYTF.

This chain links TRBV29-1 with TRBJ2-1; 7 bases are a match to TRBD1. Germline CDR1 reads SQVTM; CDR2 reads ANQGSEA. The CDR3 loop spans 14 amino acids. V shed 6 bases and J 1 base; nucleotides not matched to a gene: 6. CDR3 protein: CSVPGQLSYNEQFF. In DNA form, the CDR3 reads TGCAGCGTGCCGGGACAGTTGTCCTACAATGAGCAGTTCTTC.

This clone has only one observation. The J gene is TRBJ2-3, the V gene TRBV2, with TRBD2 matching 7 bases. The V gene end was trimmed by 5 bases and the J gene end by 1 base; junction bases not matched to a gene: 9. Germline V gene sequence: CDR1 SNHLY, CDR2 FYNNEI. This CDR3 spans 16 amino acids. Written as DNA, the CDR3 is TGTGCCAGCAGTCGATCCAGACTAGCAGGCACAGATACGCAGTATTTT. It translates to CASSRSRLAGTDTQYF.

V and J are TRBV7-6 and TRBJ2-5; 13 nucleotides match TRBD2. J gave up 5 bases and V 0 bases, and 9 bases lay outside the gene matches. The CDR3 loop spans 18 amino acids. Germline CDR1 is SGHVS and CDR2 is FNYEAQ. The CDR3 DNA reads TGTGCCAGCAGCTTAGCGTTTGGACTAGCGGGGGAGGGGGAGACCCAGTACTTC. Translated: CASSLAFGLAGEGETQYF.

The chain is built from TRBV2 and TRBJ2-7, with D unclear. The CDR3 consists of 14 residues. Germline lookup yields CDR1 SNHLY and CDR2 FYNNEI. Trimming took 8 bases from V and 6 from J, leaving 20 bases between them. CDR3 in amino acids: CASLNPHYYFEQYF. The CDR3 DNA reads TGTGCCAGCCTTAATCCCCACTACTACTTCGAGCAGTACTTC.

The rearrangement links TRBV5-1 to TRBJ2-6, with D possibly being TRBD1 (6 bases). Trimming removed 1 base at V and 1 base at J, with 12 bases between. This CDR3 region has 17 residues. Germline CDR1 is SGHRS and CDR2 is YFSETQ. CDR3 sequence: CASSLRGSLSGANVLTF. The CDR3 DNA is TGCGCCAGCAGCTTGAGGGGGTCCCTTTCTGGGGCCAACGTCCTGACTTTC. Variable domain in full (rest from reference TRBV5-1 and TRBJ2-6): KAGVTQTPRYLIKTRGQQVTLSCSPISGHRSVSWYQQTPGQGLQFLFEYFSETQRNKGNFPGRFSGRQFSNSRSEMNVSTLELGDSALYLCASSLRGSLSGANVLTFGAGSRLTVL.

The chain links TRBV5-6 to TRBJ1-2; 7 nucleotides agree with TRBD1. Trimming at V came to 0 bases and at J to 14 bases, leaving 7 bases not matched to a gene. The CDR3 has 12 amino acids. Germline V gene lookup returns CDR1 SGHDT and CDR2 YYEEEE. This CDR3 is CASSLGTGDETF. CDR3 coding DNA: TGTGCCAGCAGCTTGGGAACAGGGGATGAAACCTTC.